This paragraph reports one T cell receptor (gamma chain). A far larger clone is only one base removed, so a read error is likely. The same CDR3 is also encoded by other DNA sequences in this sample. This entry belongs to a study of gamma-delta T cells after stem cell transplantation. TCRdb redid the clone calls on the RT-PCR reads with CATT. The table records about 610 gamma-chain clones, about 28% of them present only once. Looked up from germline, CDR1 is GITISATS and CDR2 is ISYDGTV (reference sequence). The J segment lost 5 bases and the V segment lost 0 bases, leaving 10 bases of the junction unmatched. This CDR3 region has 15 residues.

The TCR was taken from a human donor. It is not recorded whose cells these are; they may come from a transplant donor. The sequenced material came from gamma-delta T cells. The chain is built from TRGV9 and TRGJ1 or TRGJ2. The J gene is not listed in TCRdb, so it was assigned here from a DNA match to germline. The CDR3 coding sequence is TGTGCCTTGTGGGAGGTGCAGACCCTGCATTATAAGAAACTCTTT. This translates into CALWEVQTLHYKKLF.